Each of the 22 T cell receptor beta chains below was sequenced from the same sample in a study of T cells in Graves' hyperthyroidism and ophthalmopathy. The CDR3 regions of TCR beta were amplified from RNA transcripts. The TCR CDR3 first-round RT-PCR relied on the HTBI primer set. Via MiXCR, TCRdb re-called the multiplex PCR reads, giving one row per CDR3 protein. The sample consists of around 800,000 distinct CDR3 sequences, 38% of them appearing once. Sequencing input: blood. These receptors were collected from a man between 18 and 35 years old with Graves' hyperthyroidism.

This chain uses TRBV29-1 with TRBJ2-7, with D possibly being TRBD1 or TRBD2 (5 bases each). CDR3 length: 12 residues. CDR1 and CDR2 (germline): SQVTM, ANQGSEA. V was pared by 6 bases and J by 3 bases, with 12 bases between. This chain's CDR3 is CSVPRDGYEQYF. The CDR3, as DNA: TGCAGCGTGCCCCGGGACGGCTACGAGCAGTACTTC.

The chain employs TRBV19 and TRBJ2-2; possible D gene TRBD1, 6 bases. Germline loops: CDR1 LNHDA, CDR2 SQIVND (reference sequence). The CDR3 runs to 16 residues. V was pared by 5 bases and J by 1 base, with 14 bases between. CDR3 DNA sequence: TGTGCCAGTAGTTGGAGGTCGGACAGGAACACCGGGGAGCTGTTTTTT. Translation gives CASSWRSDRNTGELFF.

The CDR3 is CASSQEALAAGYSGANVLTF. The DNA for the CDR3 is TGCGCCAGCAGCCAAGAAGCTCTAGCGGCTGGCTACTCTGGGGCCAACGTCCTGACTTTC. V and J are TRBV4-1 and TRBJ2-6, with TRBD2 matching over 7 bases. Trimming removed 0 bases from V and 0 bases from J; junction bases left unmatched: 11. Germline values: CDR1 MGHRA, CDR2 YSYEKL. CDR3 length: 20 amino acids.

Note on this clonotype: Given a much more abundant clone one base away, this may be a read error. The rearrangement links TRBV2 to TRBJ1-1, with a tentative D call TRBD1 (6 bases). The germline gives CDR1 SNHLY, CDR2 FYNNEI. V lost 3 bases and J 5 bases, leaving 19 bases between the germline ends. CDR3 length: 16 amino acids. CDR3 sequence reads: CASSEGGWEQWTEAFF. CDR3 sequence (DNA): TGTGCCAGCAGTGAGGGGGGCTGGGAACAGTGGACTGAAGCTTTCTTT. The full variable domain, its missing parts supplied by reference TRBV2 and TRBJ1-1, is EPEVTQTPSHQVTQMGQEVILRCVPISNHLYFYWYRQILGQKVEFLVSFYNNEISEKSEIFDDQFSVERPDGSNFTLKIRSTKLEDSAMYFCASSEGGWEQWTEAFFGQGTRLTVV.

This clonotype was counted many times. This rearrangement joins TRBV14 to TRBJ1-6; no firm D call. CDR1 and CDR2 from the germline V gene are SGHDN and FVKESK. V lost 0 bases and J 9 bases, leaving 12 bases between the germline ends. The CDR3 runs 15 residues. The CDR3 loop reads CASSQEVFGSSPLHF. The CDR3 region has the DNA TGTGCCAGCAGCCAAGAAGTTTTCGGGAGTTCACCCCTCCACTTT.

This clonotype was seen a few times. The genes are TRBV5-1 and TRBJ2-7; TRBD1 or TRBD2 may be the D gene (5 bases each). This CDR3 is 14 amino acids long. The V and J ends lost 2 bases and 6 bases respectively, with 15 bases between them. Germline V CDR1 and CDR2: SGHRS, YFSETQ. CDR3 protein: CASSFVQGEAEQYF. For the CDR3, the DNA is TGCGCCAGCAGCTTTGTTCAGGGAGAGGCCGAGCAGTACTTC.

This clonotype was found a few times. The CDR3, as DNA: TGCGCCAGCAGCGCCAGGGAAGAATCTGGGGCCAACGTCCTGACTTTC. This codes for CASSAREESGANVLTF. The rearrangement joins TRBV5-1 to TRBJ2-6; maybe TRBD1 (5 bases). Trimming took off 4 bases at V and 1 base at J, with 12 bases between the two ends. The CDR3 sequence is 16 residues long. Germline loops: CDR1 SGHRS, CDR2 YFSETQ.

This clonotype has ten or more counts. The genes are TRBV2 and TRBJ1-2; D not certain. This CDR3 has 12 residues. V was shortened by 11 bases and J by 6 bases, with 16 bases between the two germline ends. Germline CDR1 reads SNHLY; CDR2 reads FYNNEI. CDR3 DNA: TGTGCCGGCACTAAAGCGGGAGATGGCTACACCTTC. As protein: CAGTKAGDGYTF.

In its sample, this clonotype was seen once. The chain links TRBV7-2 to TRBJ1-6, with TRBD1 as a possible D gene (5 bases). Germline CDR1 is SGHTA and CDR2 is FQGNSA. This CDR3 spans 14 amino acids. Trimming stripped 5 bases from V and 6 bases from J, with 11 bases between. The chain's CDR3 is CASSRRRGNSPLHF. The CDR3, as DNA: TGTGCCAGCAGCCGTCGAAGGGGTAATTCACCCCTCCACTTT.

In this sample, this clonotype turned up many times. V is TRBV19 and J is TRBJ1-1, with 7 bases aligning to TRBD1. CDR1 is LNHDA, CDR2 SQIVND, per germline (reference sequence). V lost 4 bases and J lost 7; bases outside the gene matches: 3. The CDR3 is 12 residues long. The CDR3 protein is CASSTHRGEAFF. In DNA form, the CDR3 reads TGTGCCAGTAGTACCCACAGGGGTGAAGCTTTCTTT.

This clonotype was recorded at least ten times. The rearrangement uses TRBV19 and TRBJ2-2; 8 bases match TRBD1. The CDR3 contains 14 residues. Germline assignment: CDR1 LNHDA and CDR2 SQIVND (reference sequence). With 7 bases clipped from V and 1 base from J, the junction kept 2 bases outside the gene matches. In nucleotides, the CDR3 is TGTGCCAGTACCGACAGGGGGAACACCGGGGAGCTGTTTTTT. Amino acid sequence: CASTDRGNTGELFF.

CDR3 amino acids: CASSELQREPTQHF. DNA for the CDR3: TGTGCCAGCAGTGAACTCCAGCGGGAGCCGACCCAGCATTTT. V usage is TRBV2 and J usage is TRBJ1-5; the D is unclear. Trimming cost V 2 bases and J 11 bases, with 16 bases left between them. Germline CDR1 and CDR2: SNHLY and FYNNEI. This CDR3 spans 14 amino acids.

This chain uses TRBV25-1 with TRBJ1-2, with D possibly matching TRBD1 (6 bases). Germline lookup yields CDR1 MGHDK and CDR2 SYGVNS. V lost 4 bases and J 2 bases, leaving 14 bases between the germline ends. CDR3 length equals 15 residues. Written as DNA, the CDR3 is TGTGCCAGCAGTGTGTCAGGGGCCATAAACTATGGCTACACCTTC. It is translated as CASSVSGAINYGYTF.

This clonotype turned up a few times. V usage is TRBV10-3 and J usage is TRBJ1-1; D is uncertain. This CDR3 comprises 14 residues. The ends were cut back, 7 bases at V and 3 bases at J, with 15 bases in the middle. The V gene's germline CDR1 is ENHRY and CDR2 SYGVKD. CDR3 region: CAIKGPLGYTEAFF. CDR3 in DNA: TGTGCCATCAAAGGACCCCTGGGGTACACTGAAGCTTTCTTT.

Points on this clonotype: This may arise from a read error, as a much more abundant clone is one base away. The chain has TRBV20-1 and TRBJ2-7; TRBD1 aligns across 8 bases. This CDR3 contains 14 residues. Germline CDR1 is DFQATT and CDR2 is SNEGSKA (reference sequence). V was pared by 3 bases and J by 5 bases, with 9 bases of the junction left unmatched. This CDR3 reads CSASGTGGLHEQYF. The CDR3 DNA follows: TGCAGTGCTAGTGGGACAGGTGGTCTCCACGAGCAGTACTTC.

This rearrangement joins TRBV10-3 to TRBJ2-5; 8 bases agree with TRBD1. In germline, CDR1 is ENHRY, CDR2 SYGVKD. CDR3 length: 14 residues. Germline trimming cut 6 bases from V and 7 bases from J; bases unmatched to any gene: 10. CDR3 residues: CAISVGQGPVTQYF. In nucleotides, the CDR3 is TGTGCCATCAGCGTTGGACAGGGACCAGTGACCCAGTACTTC.

This clonotype has ten or more counts. The J gene is TRBJ2-7, the V gene TRBV15; the D is unclear. The CDR3 has 14 residues. V was cut by 0 bases and J by 1 base, with 7 bases left in between. Germline CDR1 LNHNV, CDR2 YYDKDF (reference sequence). CDR3 in DNA: TGTGCCACCAGCAGAGAGAGATCTTCCTACGAGCAGTACTTC. Protein: CATSRERSSYEQYF.

This clonotype was counted between two and nine times. Compared with germline, one end of the junction differs, possibly owing to a read error. V gene TRBV7-9 combines with J gene TRBJ2-7; D possibly corresponds to TRBD1 (6 bases). The CDR3 is 14 amino acids. The V gene's germline CDR1 is SEHNR and CDR2 FQNEAQ (reference sequence). The CDR3 protein is CASSLADRPYEQYF. The CDR3 DNA follows: TGTGCCAGCAGCCTAGCCGACAGGCCCTACGAGCAGTACTTC.

This clonotype was recorded once. A much larger clone differs by one base, so this may be a read error. The chain carries TRBV2 and TRBJ2-5, with 9 bases matching TRBD2. The CDR3 loop spans 15 amino acids. In germline, CDR1 is SNHLY, CDR2 FYNNEI. CDR3 sequence reads: CASKGSGGRGETQHF. CDR3 coding DNA: TGTGCCAGCAAAGGTAGCGGGGGAAGGGGAGAGACCCAGCACTTC.

The chain joins TRBV7-2 to TRBJ2-7; D might be TRBD1 or TRBD2, each matching 5 bases. This CDR3 spans 15 amino acids. In germline, CDR1 is SGHTA, CDR2 FQGNSA. V dropped 5 bases and J dropped 10 bases, with 24 bases sitting between them. CDR3 DNA sequence: TGTGCCAGCAGCAAACGGGACCCGACGAGTGCAACCCAGTACTTC. Amino acids: CASSKRDPTSATQYF. The whole variable domain, filled in from reference TRBV7-2 and TRBJ2-7, reads GAGVSQSPSNKVTEKGKDVELRCDPISGHTALYWYRQSLGQGLEFLIYFQGNSAPDKSGLPSDRFSAERTGGSVSTLTIQRTQQEDSAVYLCASSKRDPTSATQYFGPGTRLTVT.

The chain links TRBV6-5 to TRBJ2-7, with D unclear. Germline V CDR1 and CDR2: MNHEY, SVGAGI. This CDR3 spans 14 amino acids. V lost 2 bases, J lost 3 bases, and 11 bases lay in between. CDR3 coding DNA: TGTGCCAGCAGTTACGGGAAGTTTGGCTACGAGCAGTACTTC. This gives the protein CASSYGKFGYEQYF.

The V gene is TRBV9, the J gene TRBJ1-3, with TRBD1 matching over 9 bases. With V trimmed by 3 bases and J by 0 bases, 7 bases remained unmatched. Per the germline V gene, CDR1 is SGDLS and CDR2 is YYNGEE. The CDR3 runs to 17 residues. For the CDR3, the DNA is TGTGCCAGCAGCGAGTGGGACAGGGAAAGCTCTGGAAACACCATATATTTT. Translated, it gives CASSEWDRESSGNTIYF.